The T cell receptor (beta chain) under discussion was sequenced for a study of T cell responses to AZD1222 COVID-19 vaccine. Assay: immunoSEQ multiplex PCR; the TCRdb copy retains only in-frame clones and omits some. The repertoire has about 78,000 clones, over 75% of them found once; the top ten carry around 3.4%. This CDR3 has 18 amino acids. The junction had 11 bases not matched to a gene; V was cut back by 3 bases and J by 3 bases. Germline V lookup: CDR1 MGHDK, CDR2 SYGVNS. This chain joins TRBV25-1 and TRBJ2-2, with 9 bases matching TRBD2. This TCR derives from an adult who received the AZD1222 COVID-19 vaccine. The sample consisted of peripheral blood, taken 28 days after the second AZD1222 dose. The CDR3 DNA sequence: TGTGCCAGCAGTGAGTCCCCGGGGATAGCGGGGGACACCGGGGAGCTGTTTTTT. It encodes CASSESPGIAGDTGELFF.